This TCR beta chain was recorded in a study of identical twins. CDR1 is LGHDT and CDR2 is YNNKEL in the germline V gene (reference sequence). Trimming took 0 bases from V and 7 from J, leaving 4 bases between them. The CDR3 is 12 residues long. TCRdb reprocessed the 5' RACE reads via MiXCR and lists one record per CDR3 protein. The table shows under 900,000 distinct CDR3 sequences, with about 20% occurring only once. This clonotype was picked up a small number of times. The same sample was also used in a study of T cells expressing NK-cell markers.

V and J are TRBV3-1 and TRBJ2-1; D is uncertain. The receptor was isolated from a woman aged 18-30 years in good health. The specimen sequenced was PBMCs. For the CDR3, the DNA is TGTGCCAGCAGCCAAGAATGGAATGAGCAGTTCTTC. It encodes CASSQEWNEQFF.